This T cell receptor beta chain was documented in a study of blood T cell repertoires in COVID-19. In the study overall: Sources were T cells, B-cell-depleted T cells, or PBMCs; the material itself was cDNA or gDNA.

The germline CDR1 and CDR2 sequences are SGDLS and YYNGEE. This CDR3 spans 13 amino acids. V lost 0 bases, J lost 6 bases, and 7 bases lay in between. Study processing details: Quantification of nucleated cells was approximated via reference gene primer amplification. TCRdb's table, derived via immunoSEQ multiplex PCR, lists solely in-frame clones and lacks some. Clone size and V and J calls were adopted from that table, with D and trimming inferred from the DNA. Seen here are 270,000 or so clones, 81% observed once, and the top ten hold about 2.9%. Sample: peripheral blood. This clonotype originated in a woman aged 55-75 years with active or convalescent COVID-19. The J gene is TRBJ2-1, the V gene TRBV9, with no clear D. The CDR3 loop reads CASSVESSNEQFF. CDR3 coding DNA: TGTGCCAGCAGCGTAGAGAGCTCCAATGAGCAGTTCTTC. Filled out from reference TRBV9 and TRBJ2-1, the complete variable domain reads DSGVTQTPKHLITATGQRVTLRCSPRSGDLSVYWYQQSLDQGLQFLIQYYNGEERAKGNILERFSAQQFPDLHSELNLSSLELGDSALYFCASSVESSNEQFFGPGTRLTVL.